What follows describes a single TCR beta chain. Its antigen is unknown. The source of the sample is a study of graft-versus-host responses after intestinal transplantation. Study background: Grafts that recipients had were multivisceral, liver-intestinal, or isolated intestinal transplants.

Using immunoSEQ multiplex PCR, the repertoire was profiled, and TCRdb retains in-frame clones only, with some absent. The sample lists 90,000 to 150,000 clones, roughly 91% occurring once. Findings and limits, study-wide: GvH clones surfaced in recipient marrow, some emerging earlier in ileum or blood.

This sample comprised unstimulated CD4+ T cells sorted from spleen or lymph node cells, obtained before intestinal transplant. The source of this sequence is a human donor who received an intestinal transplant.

The CDR3 DNA reads as TGTGCCAGCAGTTTTTCTCTAGCGGATACCCCGTACGAGCAGTACTTC. Protein sequence: CASSFSLADTPYEQYF. J is TRBJ2-7 and V is TRBV6-5; 7 bases fit TRBD2. The V gene's germline CDR1 is MNHEY and CDR2 SVGAGI. The CDR3 has 16 residues. V shed 4 bases, J shed 4 bases, and the junction held 13 bases outside the gene matches.